The following is a T cell receptor beta chain sequence with its context. The antigen this receptor binds is unknown. No base quality information exists; no much larger clone differs at one position. The data belong to a study of shared clonotypes between healthy human individuals (dated by TCRdb to the early 2020s). Concerning the study at large: Three men and two women, aged 18 to 49 years, made up the cohort. Per donor, three plates each were used for CD4 naive and CD4 memory, two for CD8 naive, and one for CD8 memory. To estimate repertoire size and how much clonotype sharing occurs between individuals, the study deeply sequenced the blood TCR repertoires of 5 or 6 healthy adults. To increase sequencing depth and limit assay-specific biases, different laboratories used diverse techniques to prepare libraries and sequence TCR repertoires. Per donor, leukapheresis produced somewhere between about 0.85 and 8.9 billion PBMCs. Findings and caveats that apply to the study as a whole: When several donors were compared, the shared fraction of clonotypes was around 5% for naive CD4, 3.5% to 4% for naive CD8, 2.3% for memory CD4, and less than 0.45% for memory CD8. Compared with non-shared clonotypes, the clonotypes found in all four sorted-subset donors had higher generation probabilities. The genetic and exposure-history diversity represented was limited by the small number of donors. Naive subsets generally had larger estimated clonotype richness than memory subsets did. Sampling was restricted to blood, and TCR repertoires in tissues likely differ from the TCR repertoires found in blood. Rarefaction of sorted-subset datasets indicated incomplete sequencing despite the large sequencing depth. Based on pairwise subsampling, the degree of clonotype sharing among donors was expected to be affected by sequencing depth.

Using the deep immunoSEQ assay, multiplex PCR amplified TCR CDR3 regions from genomic DNA. Extracted genomic DNA from each cell subset was spread evenly across all wells of several immunoSEQ 96-well plates, with each plate serving as a replicate. For sorted subsets, each replicate PCR was loaded with approximately 0.2 ug genomic DNA, equivalent to 30,000 or so T cell genomes. The purified libraries were quantified using a Qubit 3.0 fluorometer, sized with a Bioanalyzer 2100, and then quantified again using the KAPA Library Quantification kit. Every immunoSEQ 96-well plate was sequenced on a separate single-read 150-cycle Illumina NextSeq 550 flow cell. As for how the authors treated the data: Because only junctional sequences without quality scores were contained in the immunoSEQ output, filtering matching that applied to full-length reads could not be performed. Sequences were annotated with PyIR, a Python wrapper for IgBLAST v1.9, and V/J genes and CDR3 were assigned using IMGT germline references. Reads were filtered out if the reads had weak V/J assignments (E-value above 1e-6), no CDR3, stop codons, out-of-frame junctions, or ambiguous translated residues. A V3J clonotype was defined by an identical inferred V gene, J gene, and CDR3 amino acid sequence. The percentage overlap between two repertoires was calculated by dividing the number of shared unique clonotypes by the size of the smaller repertoire. Richness of each repertoire was evaluated using RTK rarefaction, the Chao1 estimator, and Recon v2.1 estimates of unobserved clonotypes. Generation probabilities for all TCRbeta clonotypes obtained by the gDNA method from a handful of donors were computed using OLGA. TCRdb carries this immuneACCESS record with in-frame sequences only. Its versions omit some clonotypes, under half of them owing to an unresolved V gene in the studies checked, with the rest unexplained. D and trimming were read from the DNA, whereas the V and J calls and clone size are those reported in that table. The sample includes under 2.5 million clones, with around 93% observed a single time. Jointly, the top ten make up approximately 0.39% of the sample.

The CDR3 has 15 amino acids, counting the end cysteine and phenylalanine. Of the read, only the CDR3 DNA is kept; its 45 bases are in frame from base 1. The germline V gene yields MGHDK for CDR1 and SYGVNS for CDR2. Trimming at the junction amounts to 4 bases on V and 4 bases on J, and the germline ends lie 16 bases apart. The donors were healthy, HIV-negative adults who had no recently reported acute infections or vaccinations. Every donor was a Caucasian adult residing in Nashville, Tennessee, USA. CD4+ T cells were enriched through magnetic negative selection, after which naive cells were positively selected on CD45RA and the remaining negative fraction served as the memory subset. After blood collection by leukapheresis, PBMCs were isolated using Ficoll-Histopaque density gradient centrifugation and then cryopreserved in the vapor phase of liquid nitrogen. Analytical flow cytometry was used to check the purity and quantity of each magnetically sorted T cell population. Genomic DNA was isolated from each sorted fraction and quantified by UV absorbance on a Nanodrop 2000c.

The rearrangement joined TRBV25-1 to TRBJ1-1, with the D gene call left open. Sequenced: naive CD4+ T cells from PBMCs. The cell subset or site label, read with the paper, signifies: CD45RA+ positively selected. This TCR was recovered from a man between 18 and 29 years old in good health. Some clones in this sample may be carry-over from other donors' samples. The sequenced DNA is TGTGCCAGCAGTGTCTCCGCCGTTGGAGGCACTGAAGCTTTCTTT. It encodes CASSVSAVGGTEAFF.